This T cell receptor (beta chain) was sequenced for a study of T cells in Graves' hyperthyroidism and ophthalmopathy. Germline V CDR1 and CDR2: SGHAT, FQNNGV. Trimming cost V 8 bases and J 3 bases, with 26 bases left between them. The CDR3 sequence is 17 residues long. Regions amplified from RNA transcripts were the TCR beta CDR3 regions. Using the HTBI primer set, a first-round RT-PCR was run on the TCR CDR3. One entry per CDR3 protein, called by TCRdb with MiXCR from the multiplex PCR reads. The sample includes about 640,000 distinct CDR3 sequences, 20% to 25% seen only once; the top ten take 34%. V usage is TRBV11-2 and J usage is TRBJ2-7; a weak D match, TRBD1 (6 bases). Material: blood. The receptor was derived from a man aged 30 to 45 with Graves' ophthalmopathy. DNA for the CDR3: TGTGCCAGCGGTTTCAGACAGGTCCACCAAACGGACTACGAGCAGTACTTC. Its protein is CASGFRQVHQTDYEQYF.